The present T cell receptor beta chain was sequenced within a study of blood T cell repertoires in COVID-19. In the study overall: PBMCs, B-cell-depleted T cells, or T cells provided the cDNA or gDNA that made up the material.

TCRdb's copy holds only in-frame clones and misses some; the assay was immunoSEQ multiplex PCR. The data hold some 190,000 clones, with more than 70% observed a single time. V lost 1 base to trimming and J lost 5 bases; unmatched junction nucleotides: 4. The germline CDR1 and CDR2 sequences are SEHNR and FQNEAQ (reference sequence). This CDR3 is 14 amino acids long. Sequenced sample: peripheral blood. The gene calls are TRBV7-9 and TRBJ2-7, with 8 bases lining up with TRBD1. This receptor was taken from a woman aged 80 or over with active or convalescent COVID-19. CDR3 sequence reads: CASSLVDRVHEQYF. The CDR3 region has the DNA TGTGCCAGCAGCTTAGTGGACAGGGTACACGAGCAGTACTTC.